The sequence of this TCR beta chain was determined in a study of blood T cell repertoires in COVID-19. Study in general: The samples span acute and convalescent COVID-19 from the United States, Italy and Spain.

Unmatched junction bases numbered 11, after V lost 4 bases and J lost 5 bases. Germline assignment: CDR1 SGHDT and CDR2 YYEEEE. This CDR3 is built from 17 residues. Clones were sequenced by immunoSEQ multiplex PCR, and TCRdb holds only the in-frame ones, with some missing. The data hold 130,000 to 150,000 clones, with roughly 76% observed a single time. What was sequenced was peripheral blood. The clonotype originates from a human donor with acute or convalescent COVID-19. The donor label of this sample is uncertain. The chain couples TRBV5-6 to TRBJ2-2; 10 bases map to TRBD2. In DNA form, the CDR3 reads TGTGCCAGCAGCCTCCACCTACTAGCGGGGCGTACCGGGGAGCTGTTTTTT. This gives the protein CASSLHLLAGRTGELFF. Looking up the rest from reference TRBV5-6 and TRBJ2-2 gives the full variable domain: DAGVTQSPTHLIKTRGQQVTLRCSPKSGHDTVSWYQQALGQGPQFIFQYYEEEERQRGNFPDRFSGHQFPNYSSELNVNALLLGDSALYLCASSLHLLAGRTGELFFGEGSRLTVL.